The sample holds one count of the clone carrying this TCR beta chain. No antigen is known for it. A read error may produce the germline difference seen at one junction end. CDR3 length equals 12 residues. The V gene's germline CDR1 is KGHSH and CDR2 LQKENI. Sequencing used immunoSEQ multiplex PCR; TCRdb keeps in-frame clones, though not all of them. The data show about 48,000 clones, less than 80% seen once. This entry is derived from a study of a mutant IDH1 vaccine in newly diagnosed glioma. Across the whole study: Treated individuals were approximately 60% male and around 40% female, averaging about 40 years of age.

The time point: week 35, safety follow-up. Vaccine doses each comprised 300 ug of mutant IDH1 20-mer peptide, with topical imiquimod. Study-level results: Immune responses induced by vaccination arose in around 93% of the patients.

The clonotype was recovered from a man in his forties with glioma. The sample was PBMCs, taken from a glioma patient whose treatment included an IDH1 peptide vaccine. The J gene is TRBJ2-7, the V gene TRBV18, with a tentative D call TRBD2 (5 bases). CDR3 sequence: CASSSPGNEQYF. The CDR3 coding sequence is TGTGCCAGCTCATCACCGGGAAACGAGCAGTACTTC.